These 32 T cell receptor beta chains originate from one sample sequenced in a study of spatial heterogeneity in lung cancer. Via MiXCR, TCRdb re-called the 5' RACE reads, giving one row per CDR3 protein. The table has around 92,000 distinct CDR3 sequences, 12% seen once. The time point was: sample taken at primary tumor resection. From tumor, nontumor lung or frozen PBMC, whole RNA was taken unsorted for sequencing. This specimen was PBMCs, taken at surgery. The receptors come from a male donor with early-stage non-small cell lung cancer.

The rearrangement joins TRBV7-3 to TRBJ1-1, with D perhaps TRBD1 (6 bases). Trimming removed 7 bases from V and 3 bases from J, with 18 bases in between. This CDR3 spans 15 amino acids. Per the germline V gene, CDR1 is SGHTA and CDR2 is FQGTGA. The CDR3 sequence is CASNKQGPRYTEAFF. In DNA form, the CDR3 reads TGTGCCAGCAACAAGCAGGGGCCGCGGTACACTGAAGCTTTCTTT.

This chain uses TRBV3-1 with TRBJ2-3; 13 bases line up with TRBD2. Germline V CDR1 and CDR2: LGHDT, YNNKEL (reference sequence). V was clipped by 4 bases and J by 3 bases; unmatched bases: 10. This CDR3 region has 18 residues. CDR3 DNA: TGTGCCAGCAGCCCTACTAGCGGGAGGGCCTCGGGGACAGATACGCAGTATTTT. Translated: CASSPTSGRASGTDTQYF.

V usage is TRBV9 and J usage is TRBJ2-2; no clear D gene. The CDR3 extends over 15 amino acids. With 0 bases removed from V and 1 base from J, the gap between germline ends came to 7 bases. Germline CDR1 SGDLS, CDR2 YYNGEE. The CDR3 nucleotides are TGTGCCAGCAGCGTAGATCAGAAGAACACCGGGGAGCTGTTTTTT. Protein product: CASSVDQKNTGELFF.

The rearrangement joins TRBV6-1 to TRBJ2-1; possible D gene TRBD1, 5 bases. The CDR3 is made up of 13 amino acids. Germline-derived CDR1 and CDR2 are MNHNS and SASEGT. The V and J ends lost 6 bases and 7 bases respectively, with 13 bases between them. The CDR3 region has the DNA TGTGCCAGCAGGGACATGGGGCGGAATGAGCAGTTCTTC. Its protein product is CASRDMGRNEQFF.

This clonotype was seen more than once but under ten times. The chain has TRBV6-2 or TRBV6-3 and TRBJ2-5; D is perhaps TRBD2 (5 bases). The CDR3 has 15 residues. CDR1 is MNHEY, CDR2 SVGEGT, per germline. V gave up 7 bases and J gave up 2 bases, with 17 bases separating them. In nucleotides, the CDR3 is TGTGCCAGCACCCCGGAAGGAGGCGCTCAAGAGACCCAGTACTTC. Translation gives CASTPEGGAQETQYF.

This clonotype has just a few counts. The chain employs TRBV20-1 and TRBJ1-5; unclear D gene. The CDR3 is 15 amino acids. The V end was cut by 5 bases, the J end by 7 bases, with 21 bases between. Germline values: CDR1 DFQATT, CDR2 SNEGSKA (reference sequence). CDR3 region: CSARDWFGMGQPQHF. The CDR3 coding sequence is TGCAGTGCTCGCGATTGGTTTGGGATGGGCCAGCCCCAGCATTTT.

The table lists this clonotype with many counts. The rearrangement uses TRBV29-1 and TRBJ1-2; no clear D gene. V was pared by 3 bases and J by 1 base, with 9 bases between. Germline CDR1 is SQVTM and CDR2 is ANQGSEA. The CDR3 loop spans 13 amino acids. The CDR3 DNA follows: TGCAGCGTTGATCAGAAAAATAACTATGGCTACACCTTC. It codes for CSVDQKNNYGYTF.

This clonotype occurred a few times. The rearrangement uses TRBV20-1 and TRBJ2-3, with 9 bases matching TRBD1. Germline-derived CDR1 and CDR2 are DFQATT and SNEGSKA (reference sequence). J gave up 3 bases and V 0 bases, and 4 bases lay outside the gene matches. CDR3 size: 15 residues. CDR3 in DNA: TGCAGTGCTAGAGAGGGACAGGGTTTAACAGATACGCAGTATTTT. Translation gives CSAREGQGLTDTQYF.

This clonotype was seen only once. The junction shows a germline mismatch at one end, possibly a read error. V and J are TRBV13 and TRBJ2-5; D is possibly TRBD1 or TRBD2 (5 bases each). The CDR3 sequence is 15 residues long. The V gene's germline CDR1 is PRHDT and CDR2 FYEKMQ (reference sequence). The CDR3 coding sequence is TGTGCCAGCAGCTCGGGGCTCCCTAATAGGGAGACCCAGTGCTTC. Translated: CASSSGLPNRETQCF.

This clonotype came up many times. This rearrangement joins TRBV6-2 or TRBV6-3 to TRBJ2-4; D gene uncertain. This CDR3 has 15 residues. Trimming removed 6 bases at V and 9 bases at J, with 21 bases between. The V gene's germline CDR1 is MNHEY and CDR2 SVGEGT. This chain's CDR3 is CASRTEWPAASIQYF. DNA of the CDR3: TGTGCCAGCAGGACCGAATGGCCCGCCGCCAGCATTCAGTACTTC.

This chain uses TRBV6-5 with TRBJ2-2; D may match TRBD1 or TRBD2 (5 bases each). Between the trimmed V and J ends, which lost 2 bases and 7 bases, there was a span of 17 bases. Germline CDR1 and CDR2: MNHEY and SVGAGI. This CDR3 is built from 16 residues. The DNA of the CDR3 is TGTGCCAGCAGTTACGGGCTGGGGCTAGCAGTCGGGGAGCTGTTTTTT. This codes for CASSYGLGLAVGELFF.

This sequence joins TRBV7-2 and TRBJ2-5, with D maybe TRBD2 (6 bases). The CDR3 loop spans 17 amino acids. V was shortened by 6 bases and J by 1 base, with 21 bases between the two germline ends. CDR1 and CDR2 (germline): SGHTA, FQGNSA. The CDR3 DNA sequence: TGTGCCAGCAGTGGCAGGGAGGACGGAACATCCCAAGAGACCCAGTACTTC. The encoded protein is CASSGREDGTSQETQYF.

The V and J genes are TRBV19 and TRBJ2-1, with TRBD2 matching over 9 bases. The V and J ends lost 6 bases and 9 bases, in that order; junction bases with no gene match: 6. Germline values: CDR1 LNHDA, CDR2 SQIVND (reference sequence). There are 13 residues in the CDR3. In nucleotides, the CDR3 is TGTGCCAGTAGATCTAGCGGGAACGGTGAGCAGTTCTTC. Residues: CASRSSGNGEQFF.

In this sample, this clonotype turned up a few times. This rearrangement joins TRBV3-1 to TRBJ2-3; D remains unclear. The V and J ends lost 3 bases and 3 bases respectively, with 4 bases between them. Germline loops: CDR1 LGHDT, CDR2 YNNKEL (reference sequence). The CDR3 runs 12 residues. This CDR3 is CASSQETDTQYF. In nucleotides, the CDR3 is TGTGCCAGCAGCCAGGAGACAGATACGCAGTATTTT.

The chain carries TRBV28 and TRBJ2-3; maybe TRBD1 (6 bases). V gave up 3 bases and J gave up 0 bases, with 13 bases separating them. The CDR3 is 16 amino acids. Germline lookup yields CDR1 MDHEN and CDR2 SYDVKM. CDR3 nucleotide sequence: TGTGCCAGCAGTTTTGGGACACGGATAAGCACAGATACGCAGTATTTT. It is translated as CASSFGTRISTDTQYF.

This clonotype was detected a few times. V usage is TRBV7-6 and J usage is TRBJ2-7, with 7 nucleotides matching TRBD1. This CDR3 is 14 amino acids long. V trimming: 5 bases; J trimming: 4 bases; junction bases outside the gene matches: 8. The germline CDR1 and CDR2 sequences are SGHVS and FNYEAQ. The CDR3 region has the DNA TGTGCCAGCAGCCCCGGGACAGATGGGTACGAGCAGTACTTC. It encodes CASSPGTDGYEQYF.

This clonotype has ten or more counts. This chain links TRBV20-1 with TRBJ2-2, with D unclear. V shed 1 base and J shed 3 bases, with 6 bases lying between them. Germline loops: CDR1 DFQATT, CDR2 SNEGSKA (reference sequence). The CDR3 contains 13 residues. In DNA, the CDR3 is TGCAGTGCTAGAGTGGTGGACACCGGGGAGCTGTTTTTT. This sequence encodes CSARVVDTGELFF.

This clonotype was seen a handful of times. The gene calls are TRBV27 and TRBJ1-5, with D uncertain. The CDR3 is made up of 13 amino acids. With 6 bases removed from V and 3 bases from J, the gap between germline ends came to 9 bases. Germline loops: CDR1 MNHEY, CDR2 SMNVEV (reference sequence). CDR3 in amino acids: CASSDTYNQPQHF. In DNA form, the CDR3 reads TGTGCCAGCAGCGACACATACAATCAGCCCCAGCATTTT.

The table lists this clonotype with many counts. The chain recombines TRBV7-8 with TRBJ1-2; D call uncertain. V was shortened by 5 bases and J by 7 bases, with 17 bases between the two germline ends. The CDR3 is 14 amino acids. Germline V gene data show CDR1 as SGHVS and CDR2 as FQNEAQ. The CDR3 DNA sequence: TGTGCCAGCAGCCTGCAAACACGAATGGGTGGCTACACCTTC. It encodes CASSLQTRMGGYTF.

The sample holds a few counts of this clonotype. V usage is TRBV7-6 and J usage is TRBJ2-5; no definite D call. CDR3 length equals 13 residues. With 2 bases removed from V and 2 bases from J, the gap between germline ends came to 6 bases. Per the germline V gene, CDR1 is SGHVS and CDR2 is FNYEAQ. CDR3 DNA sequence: TGTGCCAGCAGCTTATTTGGGCAAGAGACCCAGTACTTC. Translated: CASSLFGQETQYF.

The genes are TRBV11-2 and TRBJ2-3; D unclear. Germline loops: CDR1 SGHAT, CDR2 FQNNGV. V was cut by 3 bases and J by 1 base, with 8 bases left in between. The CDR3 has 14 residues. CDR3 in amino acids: CASSFTGGTDTQYF. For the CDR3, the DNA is TGTGCCAGCAGCTTCACGGGCGGCACAGATACGCAGTATTTT.

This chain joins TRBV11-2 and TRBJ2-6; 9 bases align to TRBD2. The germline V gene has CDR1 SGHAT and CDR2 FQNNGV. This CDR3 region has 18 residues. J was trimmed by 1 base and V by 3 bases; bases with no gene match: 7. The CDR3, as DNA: TGTGCCAGCAGCTTGTCGATTAGCGGGAGTTCTGGGGCCAACGTCCTGACTTTC. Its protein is CASSLSISGSSGANVLTF. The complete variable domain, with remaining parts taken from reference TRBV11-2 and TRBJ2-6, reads EAGVAQSPRYKIIEKRQSVAFWCNPISGHATLYWYQQILGQGPKLLIQFQNNGVVDDSQLPKDRFSAERLKGVDSTLKIQPAKLEDSAVYLCASSLSISGSSGANVLTFGAGSRLTVL.

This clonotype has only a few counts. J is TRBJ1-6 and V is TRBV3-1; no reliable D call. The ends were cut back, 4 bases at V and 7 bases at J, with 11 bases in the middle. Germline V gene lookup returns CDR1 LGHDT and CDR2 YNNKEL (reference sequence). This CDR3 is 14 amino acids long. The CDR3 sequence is CASSPSAKNSPLHF. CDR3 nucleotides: TGTGCCAGCAGCCCTTCAGCCAAAAATTCACCCCTCCACTTT. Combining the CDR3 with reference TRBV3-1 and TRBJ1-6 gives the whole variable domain DTAVSQTPKYLVTQMGNDKSIKCEQNLGHDTMYWYKQDSKKFLKIMFSYNNKELIINETVPNRFSPKSPDKAHLNLHINSLELGDSAVYFCASSPSAKNSPLHFGNGTRLTVT.

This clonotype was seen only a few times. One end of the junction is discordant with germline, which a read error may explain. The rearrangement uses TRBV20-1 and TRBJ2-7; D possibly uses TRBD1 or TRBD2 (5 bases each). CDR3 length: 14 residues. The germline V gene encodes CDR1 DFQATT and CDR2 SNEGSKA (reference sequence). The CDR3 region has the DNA TGCAGTGCTAGGGTATCACAGGCAGACTACAAGCAGTACTTC. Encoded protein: CSARVSQADYKQYF.

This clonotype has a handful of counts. The CDR3 protein is CASSLVMGATTEAFF. CDR3 DNA: TGTGCCAGCAGCTTAGTGATGGGGGCCACAACTGAAGCTTTCTTT. The chain carries TRBV7-9 and TRBJ1-1, with D maybe TRBD1 (6 bases). CDR1 and CDR2 (germline): SEHNR, FQNEAQ (reference sequence). The V gene lost 1 base and the J gene lost 5 bases, with 14 bases spanning the gap. This CDR3 is built from 15 residues.

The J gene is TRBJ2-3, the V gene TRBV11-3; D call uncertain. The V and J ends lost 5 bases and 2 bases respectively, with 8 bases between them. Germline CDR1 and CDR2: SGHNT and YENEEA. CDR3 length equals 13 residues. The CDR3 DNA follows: TGTGCCAGCAGCCTCGTCCCCACAGATACGCAGTATTTT. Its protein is CASSLVPTDTQYF.

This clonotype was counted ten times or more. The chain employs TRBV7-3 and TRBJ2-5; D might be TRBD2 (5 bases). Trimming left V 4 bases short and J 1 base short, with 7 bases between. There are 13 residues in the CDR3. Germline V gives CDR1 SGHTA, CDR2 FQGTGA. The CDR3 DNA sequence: TGTGCCAGCAGCTCCGGACTCCAAGAGACCCAGTACTTC. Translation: CASSSGLQETQYF.

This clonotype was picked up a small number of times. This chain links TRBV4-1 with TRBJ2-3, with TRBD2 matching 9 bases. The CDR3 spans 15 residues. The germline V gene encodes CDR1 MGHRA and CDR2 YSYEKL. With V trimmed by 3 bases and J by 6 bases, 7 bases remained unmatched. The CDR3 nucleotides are TGCGCCAGCAGCCAGGGGGCGGGGGGGCTTGATACGCAGTATTTT. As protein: CASSQGAGGLDTQYF.

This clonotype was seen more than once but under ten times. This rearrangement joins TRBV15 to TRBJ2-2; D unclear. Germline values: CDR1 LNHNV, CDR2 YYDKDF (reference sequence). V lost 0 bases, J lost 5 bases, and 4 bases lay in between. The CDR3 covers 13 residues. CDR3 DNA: TGTGCCACCAGCAGAGAACGAACCGGGGAGCTGTTTTTT. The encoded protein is CATSRERTGELFF.

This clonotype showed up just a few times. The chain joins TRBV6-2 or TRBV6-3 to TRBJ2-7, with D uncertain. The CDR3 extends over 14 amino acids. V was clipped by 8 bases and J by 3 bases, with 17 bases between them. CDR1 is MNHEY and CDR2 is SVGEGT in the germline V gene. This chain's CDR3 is CASREGPRYYEQYF. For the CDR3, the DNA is TGTGCCAGCCGCGAAGGCCCCCGATACTACGAGCAGTACTTC.

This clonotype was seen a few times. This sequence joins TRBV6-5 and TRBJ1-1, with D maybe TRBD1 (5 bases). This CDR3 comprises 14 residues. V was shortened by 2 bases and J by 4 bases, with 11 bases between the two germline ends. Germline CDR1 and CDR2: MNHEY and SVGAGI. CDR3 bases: TGTGCCAGCAGTTACGGGGGATGGGGCACTGAAGCTTTCTTT. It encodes CASSYGGWGTEAFF.

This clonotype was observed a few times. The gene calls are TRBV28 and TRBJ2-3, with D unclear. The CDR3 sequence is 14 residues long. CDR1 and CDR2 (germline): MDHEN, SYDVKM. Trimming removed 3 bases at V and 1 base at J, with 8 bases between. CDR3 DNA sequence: TGTGCCAGCAGTTTCCCTGGGGGCACAGATACGCAGTATTTT. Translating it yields CASSFPGGTDTQYF.